Each of the 9 T cell receptor beta chains below was sequenced from the same sample in a study of T-cell memory formation after mild COVID-19. TCRdb passed the 5' RACE reads through MiXCR, listing each CDR3 protein once. The data show around 110,000 distinct CDR3 sequences, approximately 13% seen once. Sequenced material: PBMCs or a T cell subset sorted from them (not recorded which). These receptors were taken from an adult woman who had mild COVID-19 (a few samples of this study predate the infection). Cell type and time point are not known.

The genes are TRBV7-9 and TRBJ1-1; 8 bases agree with TRBD1. Per germline, CDR1 SEHNR and CDR2 FQNEAQ (reference sequence). V trimming: 10 bases; J trimming: 5 bases; junction bases outside the gene matches: 15. The CDR3 runs to 15 residues. DNA of the CDR3: TGTGCCAACGTGGACTTAACAGGGGGTTGGACTGAAGCTTTCTTT. Translation gives CANVDLTGGWTEAFF.

The sample holds many counts of this clonotype. The rearrangement joins TRBV4-3 to TRBJ2-7, with D perhaps matching TRBD2 (6 bases). Germline V CDR1 and CDR2: LGHNA, YSLEER. The CDR3 extends over 17 amino acids. Trimming took off 1 base at V and 7 bases at J, with 23 bases between the two ends. CDR3 loop: CASSQVKPGTPAGEQYF. The CDR3 coding sequence is TGCGCCAGCAGCCAAGTTAAACCCGGGACTCCCGCCGGTGAGCAGTACTTC.

This clonotype came up a few times. The chain joins TRBV7-2 to TRBJ1-1; the D gene is possibly TRBD1 (5 bases). The germline V and J ends were trimmed by 5 bases and 1 base, with 14 bases remaining between them. This CDR3 has 15 amino acids. Germline CDR1 SGHTA, CDR2 FQGNSA. The CDR3 nucleotides read TGTGCCAGCAGCGCCGACGGGGCGAGGAACACTGAAGCTTTCTTT. It is translated as CASSADGARNTEAFF.

This clonotype was seen repeatedly, ten times or more. This chain connects TRBV30 to TRBJ2-3, with 7 bases aligning to TRBD1. Germline V gives CDR1 GTSNPN, CDR2 SVGIG (reference sequence). The CDR3 spans 15 residues. The J segment lost 0 bases and the V segment lost 5 bases, leaving 8 bases of the junction unmatched. The CDR3 bases are TGTGCCTGGTATGACAGGGAACCTAGCACAGATACGCAGTATTTT. Translation: CAWYDREPSTDTQYF.

The chain has TRBV4-1 and TRBJ2-5, with 13 bases lining up with TRBD2. Per the germline V gene, CDR1 is MGHRA and CDR2 is YSYEKL. Trimming took 4 bases from V and 4 from J; bases not matched to a gene: 9. The CDR3 is 17 amino acids. The CDR3 bases are TGCGCCAGCAGCCCACGGACTAGCGGGGGTTTGGGAGAGACCCAGTACTTC. Translated, it gives CASSPRTSGGLGETQYF.

With respect to this clonotype: This could be a read error, since a much larger clone is one nucleotide away. The chain employs TRBV6-1 and TRBJ2-7; no firm D call. Per the germline V gene, CDR1 is MNHNS and CDR2 is SASEGT. The CDR3 spans 12 residues. CDR3 coding DNA: TGTGCCAGCAGTGAACCCGAGGACGATCAGTACTTC. This codes for CASSEPEDDQYF.

The V gene is TRBV5-1, the J gene TRBJ2-2; 8 nucleotides align to TRBD2. V shed 1 base, J shed 3 bases, and the junction held 8 bases outside the gene matches. CDR3 length: 17 residues. Germline CDR1 reads SGHRS; CDR2 reads YFSETQ. Here the CDR3 reads CASSLYVPAGDTGELFF. CDR3 in DNA: TGCGCCAGCAGCTTGTATGTCCCAGCGGGGGACACCGGGGAGCTGTTTTTT.

This chain connects TRBV7-9 to TRBJ2-1, with D perhaps matching TRBD2 (5 bases). The germline V gene has CDR1 SEHNR and CDR2 FQNEAQ (reference sequence). This CDR3 region has 13 residues. Trimming stripped 1 base from V and 6 bases from J, with 7 bases between. CDR3 bases: TGTGCCAGCAGCTTAGGGGCGGGCAATGAGCAGTTCTTC. Translation gives CASSLGAGNEQFF.

This clonotype was found a few times. This chain joins TRBV10-3 and TRBJ2-1; TRBD1 might be the D (5 bases). Germline lookup yields CDR1 ENHRY and CDR2 SYGVKD. This CDR3 is 13 amino acids long. Trimming removed 3 bases from V and 7 bases from J, with 10 bases in between. The CDR3 here is CAISEAGRNEQFF. The CDR3 region has the DNA TGTGCCATCAGTGAAGCAGGGCGGAATGAGCAGTTCTTC.